The clone carrying this TCR beta chain was found once. Its antigen is not identified. The protocol was immunoSEQ multiplex PCR, while the TCRdb copy is restricted to in-frame clones and leaves out a portion. The profile covers about 150,000 clones, with just over 90% appearing a single time and 0.95% to 1.4% taken by the ten largest. The sample belongs to a study of OX40 agonist ivuxolimab in advanced cancers. Turning to the study itself: Among those treated, three patients had partial responses, one with hepatocellular carcinoma and two with cutaneous melanoma. The study, taken as a whole, reports: The average count of expanded clones was higher among CD8+ T cells than among CD4+. The specificity for antigen of the expanded peripheral T cells was not determined.

V lost 6 bases and J 0 bases, leaving 6 bases between the germline ends. The CDR3 runs 13 residues. CDR1 MNHNY and CDR2 SVGAGI come from the germline V gene (reference sequence). The chain uses TRBV6-6 and TRBJ1-5; D remains ambiguous. The sample consisted of CD4+ or CD8+ T cells sorted from blood, taken in a trial of the OX40 agonist ivuxolimab. This clonotype was sampled from an adult with an advanced solid tumor such as melanoma, head and neck, liver or kidney cancer. The CDR3 is CASSSNSNQPQHF. The DNA of the CDR3 is TGTGCCAGCAGCTCGAATAGCAATCAGCCCCAGCATTTT.